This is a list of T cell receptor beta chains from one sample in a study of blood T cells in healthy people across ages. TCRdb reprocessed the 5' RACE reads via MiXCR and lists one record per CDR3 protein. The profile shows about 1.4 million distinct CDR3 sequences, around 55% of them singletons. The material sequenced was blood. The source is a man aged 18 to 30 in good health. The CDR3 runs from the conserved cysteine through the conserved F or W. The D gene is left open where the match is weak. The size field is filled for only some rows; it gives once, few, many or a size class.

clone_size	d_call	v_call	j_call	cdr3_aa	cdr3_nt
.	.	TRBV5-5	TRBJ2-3	CASSFWTGDTQYF	TGTGCCAGCAGCTTTTGGACTGGGGATACGCAGTATTTT
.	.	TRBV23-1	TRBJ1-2	CASIPPGCNYGYTF	TGCGCCAGCATTCCCCCGGGCTGTAACTATGGCTACACCTTC
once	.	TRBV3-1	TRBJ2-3	CASSQVARSTDTQYF	TGTGCCAGCAGCCAAGTGGCCCGCAGCACAGATACGCAGTATTTT
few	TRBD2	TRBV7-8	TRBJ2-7	CASSFRSGYSSYEQYF	TGTGCCAGCAGCTTCCGTAGCGGGTACTCGTCCTACGAGCAGTACTTC
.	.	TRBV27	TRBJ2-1	CASSWSDRPSYNEQFF	TGTGCCAGCAGTTGGTCAGACAGGCCCTCCTACAATGAGCAGTTCTTC
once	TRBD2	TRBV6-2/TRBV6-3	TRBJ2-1	CASSPGGAWNEQFF	TGTGCCAGCAGCCCCGGGGGGGCGTGGAATGAGCAGTTCTTC
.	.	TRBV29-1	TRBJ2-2	CSVESFGELFF	TGCAGCGTTGAATCCTTCGGGGAGCTGTTTTTT
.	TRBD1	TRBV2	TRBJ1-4	CASGTGDQNEKLFF	TGTGCCAGCGGGACAGGAGACCAAAATGAAAAACTGTTTTTT
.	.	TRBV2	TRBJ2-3	CASKPRGTSTDTQYF	TGTGCCAGCAAACCACGCGGGACCAGCACAGATACGCAGTATTTT
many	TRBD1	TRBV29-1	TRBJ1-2	CSAGTGRGGYTF	TGCAGCGCTGGGACAGGTCGCGGGGGCTACACCTTC
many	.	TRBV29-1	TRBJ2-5	CSVGLGETQYF	TGCAGCGTTGGGTTGGGGGAGACCCAGTACTTC
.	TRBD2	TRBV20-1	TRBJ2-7	CSARGLAVDSYEQYF	TGCAGTGCTAGAGGGCTAGCGGTAGACTCCTACGAGCAGTACTTC
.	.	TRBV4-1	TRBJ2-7	CASSHQGKNIYEQYF	TGCGCCAGCAGTCATCAGGGCAAGAACATCTACGAGCAGTACTTC
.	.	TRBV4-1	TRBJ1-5	CASSQTSGMVPQHF	TGCGCCAGCAGCCAAACCTCAGGGATGGTGCCCCAGCATTTT
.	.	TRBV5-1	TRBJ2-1	CASSLGQNYNEQFF	TGCGCCAGCAGCTTGGGGCAGAACTACAATGAGCAGTTCTTC
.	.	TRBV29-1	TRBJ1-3	CSVEVWDSGNTIYF	TGCAGCGTTGAGGTCTGGGACTCTGGAAACACCATATATTTT
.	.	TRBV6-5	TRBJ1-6	CASSLRDIKSPLHF	TGTGCCAGCAGTCTACGGGACATTAAATCACCCCTCCACTTT
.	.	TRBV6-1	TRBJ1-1	CASRVLRVGNTEAFF	TGTGCCAGCAGGGTTCTCAGGGTAGGAAACACTGAAGCTTTCTTT
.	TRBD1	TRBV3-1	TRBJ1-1	CASIRTGVNTEAFF	TGTGCCAGCATCCGCACAGGGGTGAACACTGAAGCTTTCTTT
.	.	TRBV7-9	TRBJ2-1	CASSSTGTGNEQFF	TGTGCCAGCAGCTCGACCGGGACGGGCAATGAGCAGTTCTTC
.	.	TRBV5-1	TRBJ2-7	CASSSEGPTKYF	TGCGCCAGCAGCTCCGAGGGACCGACCAAGTACTTC
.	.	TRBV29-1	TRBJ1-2	CSVIGTDYGYTF	TGCAGCGTGATCGGGACCGACTATGGCTACACCTTC
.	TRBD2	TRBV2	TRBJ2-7	CASSEQTSGLNEQYF	TGTGCCAGCAGTGAACAGACTAGCGGACTGAATGAGCAGTACTTC
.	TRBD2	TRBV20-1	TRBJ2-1	CSARGYPREEFF	TGCAGTGCTAGAGGGTACCCTCGGGAGGAGTTCTTC
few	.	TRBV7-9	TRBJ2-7	CASSRRPRAYEQYF	TGTGCCAGCAGCCGACGACCCAGGGCCTACGAGCAGTACTTC
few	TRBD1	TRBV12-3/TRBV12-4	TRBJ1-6	CASGQGNSPLHF	TGTGCCAGTGGACAGGGCAATTCACCCCTCCACTTT
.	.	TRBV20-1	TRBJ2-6	CSASGQASGANVLTF	TGCAGTGCTAGTGGTCAAGCCTCTGGGGCCAACGTCCTGACTTTC